Listed here is a single T cell receptor (beta chain). The antigen is undetermined. The repertoire was sequenced with immunoSEQ multiplex PCR; TCRdb's copy has only in-frame clones and lacks some. The sample lists about 63,000 clones, around 72% occurring once. The sample belongs to a study of T cells in tumors after PD-1 blockade. About the research overall: A subset received ongoing vismodegib 150 mg daily alongside anti-PD-1 therapy. Mean per blood sample: 90,000 to 120,000 templates (about 24,000-290,000), around 34,000 unique clonotypes.

Overall study results and limits: About 41% of tumor TCR clonotypes were also found in blood.

The CDR3 loop spans 16 amino acids. Per the germline V gene, CDR1 is LGHDT and CDR2 is YNNKEL (reference sequence). Deletions cut 0 bases from V and 2 bases from J, with 11 bases between. The clonotype originates from a human donor with basal cell carcinoma. The chain has TRBV3-1 (or the pseudogene TRBV3-2) and TRBJ2-1; the D call may be TRBD1 or TRBD2 (5 bases each). This specimen consisted of PBMCs, obtained after anti-PD-1 treatment. The CDR3: CASSQDIQGAYNEQFF. In DNA, the CDR3 is TGTGCCAGCAGCCAAGATATCCAGGGAGCCTACAATGAGCAGTTCTTC.